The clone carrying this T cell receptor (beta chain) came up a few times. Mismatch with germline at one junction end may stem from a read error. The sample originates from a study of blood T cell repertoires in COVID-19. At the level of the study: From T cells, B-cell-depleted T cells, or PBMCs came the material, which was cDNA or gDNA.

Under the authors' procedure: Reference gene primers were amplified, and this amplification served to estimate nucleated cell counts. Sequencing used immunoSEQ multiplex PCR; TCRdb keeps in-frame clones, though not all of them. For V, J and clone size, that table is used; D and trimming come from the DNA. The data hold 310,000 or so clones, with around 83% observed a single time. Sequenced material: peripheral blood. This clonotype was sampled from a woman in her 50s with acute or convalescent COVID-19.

This CDR3 is CAISESMRVFF. CDR3 nucleotides: TGTGCCATCAGTGAGTCGATGCGGGTGTTCTTC. This chain uses TRBV10-3 with TRBJ1-2; D is unclear. The length of the CDR3 is 11 residues. CDR1 and CDR2 from the germline V gene are ENHRY and SYGVKD.